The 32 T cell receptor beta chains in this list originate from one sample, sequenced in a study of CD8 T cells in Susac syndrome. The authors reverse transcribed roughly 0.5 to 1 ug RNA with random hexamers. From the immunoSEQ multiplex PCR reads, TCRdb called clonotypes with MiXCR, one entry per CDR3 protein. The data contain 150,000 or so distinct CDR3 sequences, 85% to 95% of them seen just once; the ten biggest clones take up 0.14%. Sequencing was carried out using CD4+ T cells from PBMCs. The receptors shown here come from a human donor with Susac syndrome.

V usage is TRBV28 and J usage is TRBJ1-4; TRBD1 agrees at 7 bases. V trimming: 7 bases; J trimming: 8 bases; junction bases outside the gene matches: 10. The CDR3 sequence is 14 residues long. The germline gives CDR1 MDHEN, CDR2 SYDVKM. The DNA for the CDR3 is TGTGCCAGCACCGTTCGACAGGGAGGGGAAAAACTGTTTTTT. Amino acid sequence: CASTVRQGGEKLFF. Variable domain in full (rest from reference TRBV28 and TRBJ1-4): DVKVTQSSRYLVKRTGEKVFLECVQDMDHENMFWYRQDPGLGLRLIYFSYDVKMKEKGDIPEGYSVSREKKERFSLILESASTNQTSMYLCASTVRQGGEKLFFGSGTQLSVL.

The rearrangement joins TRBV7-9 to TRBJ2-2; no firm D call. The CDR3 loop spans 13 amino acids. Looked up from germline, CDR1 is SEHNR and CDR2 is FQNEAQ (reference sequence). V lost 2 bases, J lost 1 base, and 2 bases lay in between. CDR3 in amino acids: CASSLLNTGELFF. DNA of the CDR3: TGTGCCAGCAGCTTATTGAACACCGGGGAGCTGTTTTTT.

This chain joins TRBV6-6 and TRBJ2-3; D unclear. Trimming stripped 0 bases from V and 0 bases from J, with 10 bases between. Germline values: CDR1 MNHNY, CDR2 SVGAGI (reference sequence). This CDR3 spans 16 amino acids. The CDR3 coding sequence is TGTGCCAGCAGTTACTCGCGGTTATCTAGCACAGATACGCAGTATTTT. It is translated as CASSYSRLSSTDTQYF.

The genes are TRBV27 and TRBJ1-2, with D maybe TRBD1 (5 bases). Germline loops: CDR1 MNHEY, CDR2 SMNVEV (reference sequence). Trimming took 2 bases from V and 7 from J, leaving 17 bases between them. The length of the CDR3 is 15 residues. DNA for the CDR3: TGTGCCAGCAGTTTAGGTCCTATTCAGGGTGGTGGCTACACCTTC. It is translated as CASSLGPIQGGGYTF.

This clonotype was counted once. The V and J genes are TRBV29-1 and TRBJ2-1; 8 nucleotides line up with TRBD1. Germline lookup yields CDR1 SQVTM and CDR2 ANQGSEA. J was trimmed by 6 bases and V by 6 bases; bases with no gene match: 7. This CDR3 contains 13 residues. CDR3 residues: CSVKRTGTNEQFF. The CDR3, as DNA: TGCAGCGTAAAAAGGACAGGGACCAATGAGCAGTTCTTC.

CDR3 protein: CSASSLLGSNQPQHF. CDR3 nucleotide sequence: TGCAGTGCTAGTAGCCTGTTAGGTAGCAATCAGCCCCAGCATTTT. The chain recombines TRBV20-1 with TRBJ1-5; no definite D call. The CDR3 sequence is 15 residues long. Germline V gives CDR1 DFQATT, CDR2 SNEGSKA (reference sequence). The V and J ends lost 3 bases and 0 bases respectively, with 12 bases between them.

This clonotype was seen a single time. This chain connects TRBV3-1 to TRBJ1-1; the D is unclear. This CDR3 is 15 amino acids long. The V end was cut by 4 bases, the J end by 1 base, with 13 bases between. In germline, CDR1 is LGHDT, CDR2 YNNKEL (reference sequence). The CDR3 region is CASSRRTIPNTEAFF. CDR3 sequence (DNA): TGTGCCAGCAGCCGAAGAACGATCCCGAACACTGAAGCTTTCTTT.

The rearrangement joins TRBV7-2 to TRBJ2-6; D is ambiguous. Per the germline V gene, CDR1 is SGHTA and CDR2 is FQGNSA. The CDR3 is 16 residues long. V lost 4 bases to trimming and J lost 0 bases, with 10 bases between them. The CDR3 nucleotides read TGTGCCAGCAGCTCGGACGGAACCTCTGGGGCCAACGTCCTGACTTTC. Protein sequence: CASSSDGTSGANVLTF.

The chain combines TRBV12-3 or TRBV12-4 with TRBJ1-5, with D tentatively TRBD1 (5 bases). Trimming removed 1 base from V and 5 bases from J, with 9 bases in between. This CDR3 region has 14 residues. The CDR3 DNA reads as TGTGCCAGCAGTTTAGGGCAGGGCTATCAGCCCCAGCATTTT. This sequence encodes CASSLGQGYQPQHF.

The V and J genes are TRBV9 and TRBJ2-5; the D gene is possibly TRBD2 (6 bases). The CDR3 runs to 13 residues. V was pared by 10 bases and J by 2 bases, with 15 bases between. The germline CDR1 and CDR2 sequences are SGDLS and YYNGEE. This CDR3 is CASGRGRQETQYF. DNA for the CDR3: TGTGCCTCCGGGCGGGGCAGGCAAGAGACCCAGTACTTC.

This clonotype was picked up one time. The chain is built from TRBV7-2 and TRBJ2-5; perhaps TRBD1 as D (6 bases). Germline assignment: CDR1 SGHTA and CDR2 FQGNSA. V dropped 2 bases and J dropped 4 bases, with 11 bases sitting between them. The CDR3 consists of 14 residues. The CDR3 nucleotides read TGTGCCAGCAGCTTATGGGTCAGGGGAGAGACCCAGTACTTC. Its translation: CASSLWVRGETQYF.

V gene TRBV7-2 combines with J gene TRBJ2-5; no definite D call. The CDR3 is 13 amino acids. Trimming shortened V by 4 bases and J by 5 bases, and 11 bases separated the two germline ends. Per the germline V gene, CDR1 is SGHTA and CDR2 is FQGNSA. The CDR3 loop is CASSSGVWETQYF. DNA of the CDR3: TGTGCCAGCAGCTCGGGTGTTTGGGAGACCCAGTACTTC.

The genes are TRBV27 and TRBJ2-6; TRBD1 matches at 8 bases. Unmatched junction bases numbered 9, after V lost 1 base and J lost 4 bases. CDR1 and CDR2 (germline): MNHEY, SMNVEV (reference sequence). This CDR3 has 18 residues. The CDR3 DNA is TGTGCCAGCAGTTTATATTCCCAGGGGGCGGCCGGGGCCAACGTCCTGACTTTC. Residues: CASSLYSQGAAGANVLTF. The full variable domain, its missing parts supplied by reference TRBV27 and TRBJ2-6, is EAQVTQNPRYLITVTGKKLTVTCSQNMNHEYMSWYRQDPGLGLRQIYYSMNVEVTDKGDVPEGYKVSRKEKRNFPLILESPSPNQTSLYFCASSLYSQGAAGANVLTFGAGSRLTVL.

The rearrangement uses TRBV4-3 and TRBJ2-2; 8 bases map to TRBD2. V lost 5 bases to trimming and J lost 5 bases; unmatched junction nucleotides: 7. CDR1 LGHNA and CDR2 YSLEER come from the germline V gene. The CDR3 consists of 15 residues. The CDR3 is CASSVGLGRTGELFF. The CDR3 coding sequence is TGCGCCAGCAGCGTGGGACTAGGAAGGACCGGGGAGCTGTTTTTT.

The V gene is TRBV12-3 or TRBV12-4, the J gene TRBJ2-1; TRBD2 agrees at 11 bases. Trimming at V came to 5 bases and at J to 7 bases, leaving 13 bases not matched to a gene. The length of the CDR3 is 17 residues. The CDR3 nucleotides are TGTGCCAGCAGTGTACTAGCGGGAGAACTCCGGTTGAATGAGCAGTTCTTC. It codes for CASSVLAGELRLNEQFF.

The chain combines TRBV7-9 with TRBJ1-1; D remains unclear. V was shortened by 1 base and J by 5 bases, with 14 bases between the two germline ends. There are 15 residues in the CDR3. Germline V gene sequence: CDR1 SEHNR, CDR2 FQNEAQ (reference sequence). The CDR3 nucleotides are TGTGCCAGCAGCTTAGAACTAGGGTCTTTGACTGAAGCTTTCTTT. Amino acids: CASSLELGSLTEAFF.

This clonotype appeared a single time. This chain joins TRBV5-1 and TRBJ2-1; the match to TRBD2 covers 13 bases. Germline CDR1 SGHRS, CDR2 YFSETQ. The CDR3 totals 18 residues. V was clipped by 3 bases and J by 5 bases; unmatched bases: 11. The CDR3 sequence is CASSSYPIGLAGDNEQFF. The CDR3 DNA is TGCGCCAGCAGCTCGTATCCGATAGGACTAGCGGGGGACAATGAGCAGTTCTTC.

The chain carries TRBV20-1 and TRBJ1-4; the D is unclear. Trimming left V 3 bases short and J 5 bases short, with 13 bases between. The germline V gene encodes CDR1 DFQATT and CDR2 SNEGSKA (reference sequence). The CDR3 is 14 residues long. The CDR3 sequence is CSARSRVLNEKLFF. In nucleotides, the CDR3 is TGCAGTGCTAGGTCCCGAGTACTAAATGAAAAACTGTTTTTT.

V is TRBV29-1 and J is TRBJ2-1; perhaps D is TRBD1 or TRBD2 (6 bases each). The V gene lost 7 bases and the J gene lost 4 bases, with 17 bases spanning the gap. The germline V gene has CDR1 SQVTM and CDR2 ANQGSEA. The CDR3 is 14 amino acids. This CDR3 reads CSARRGTAYNEQFF. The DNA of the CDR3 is TGCAGCGCAAGGAGGGGGACCGCTTACAATGAGCAGTTCTTC.

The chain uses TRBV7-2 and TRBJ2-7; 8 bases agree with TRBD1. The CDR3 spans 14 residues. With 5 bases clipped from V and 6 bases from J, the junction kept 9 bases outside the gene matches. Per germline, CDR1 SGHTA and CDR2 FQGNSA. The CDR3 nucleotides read TGTGCCAGCAGCCCGGGACAGGCCGGTCGCGAGCAGTACTTC. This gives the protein CASSPGQAGREQYF.

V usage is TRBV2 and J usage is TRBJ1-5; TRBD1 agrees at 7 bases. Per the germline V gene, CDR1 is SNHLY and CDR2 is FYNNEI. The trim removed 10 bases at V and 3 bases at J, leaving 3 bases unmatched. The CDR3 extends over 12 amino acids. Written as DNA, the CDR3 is TGTGCCACCGGACAGGACAATCAGCCCCAGCATTTT. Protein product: CATGQDNQPQHF.

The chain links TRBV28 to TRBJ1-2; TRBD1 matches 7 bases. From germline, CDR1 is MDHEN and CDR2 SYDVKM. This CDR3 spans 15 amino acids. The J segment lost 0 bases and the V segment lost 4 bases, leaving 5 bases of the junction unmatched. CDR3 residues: CASSSGQTTNYGYTF. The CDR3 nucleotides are TGTGCCAGCAGTTCGGGACAGACTACTAACTATGGCTACACCTTC.

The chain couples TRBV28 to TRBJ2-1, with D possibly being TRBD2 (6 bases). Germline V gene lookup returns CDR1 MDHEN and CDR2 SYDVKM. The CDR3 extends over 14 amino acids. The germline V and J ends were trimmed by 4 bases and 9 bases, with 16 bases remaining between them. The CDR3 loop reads CASSSHQTRLEQFF. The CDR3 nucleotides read TGTGCCAGCAGTTCCCACCAGACTAGGCTTGAGCAGTTCTTC.

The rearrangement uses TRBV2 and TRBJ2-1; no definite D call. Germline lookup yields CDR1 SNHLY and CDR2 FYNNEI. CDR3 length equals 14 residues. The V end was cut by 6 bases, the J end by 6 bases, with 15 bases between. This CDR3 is CASSRQQAINEQFF. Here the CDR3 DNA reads TGTGCCAGCAGCAGGCAGCAGGCAATCAATGAGCAGTTCTTC.

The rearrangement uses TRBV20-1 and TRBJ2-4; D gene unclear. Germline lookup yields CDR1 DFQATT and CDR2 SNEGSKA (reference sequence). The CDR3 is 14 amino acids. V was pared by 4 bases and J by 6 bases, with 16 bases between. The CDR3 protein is CSAMDPLLGNIQYF. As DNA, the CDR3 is TGCAGTGCTATGGATCCCCTCCTAGGAAACATTCAGTACTTC.

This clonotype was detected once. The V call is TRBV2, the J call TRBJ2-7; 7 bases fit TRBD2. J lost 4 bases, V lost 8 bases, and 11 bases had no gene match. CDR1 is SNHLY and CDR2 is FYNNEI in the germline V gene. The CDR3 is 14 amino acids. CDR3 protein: CASQTQRGIYEQYF. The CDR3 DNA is TGTGCCAGCCAGACTCAGCGGGGCATTTACGAGCAGTACTTC.

The CDR3 bases are TGTGCCAGCAGCTTTATCGGGGGGGCTAACTATGGCTACACCTTC. It is translated as CASSFIGGANYGYTF. The rearrangement joins TRBV5-8 to TRBJ1-2; TRBD1 is a possible D gene (5 bases). V lost 2 bases, J lost 0 bases, and 11 bases lay in between. In germline, CDR1 is SGHTS, CDR2 YDEGEE. The CDR3 consists of 15 residues.

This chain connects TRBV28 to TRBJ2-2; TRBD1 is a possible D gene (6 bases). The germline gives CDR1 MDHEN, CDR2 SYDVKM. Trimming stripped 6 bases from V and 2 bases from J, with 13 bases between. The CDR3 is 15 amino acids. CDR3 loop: CASRKDSGNTGELFF. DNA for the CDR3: TGTGCCAGCAGGAAGGACAGCGGCAACACCGGGGAGCTGTTTTTT.

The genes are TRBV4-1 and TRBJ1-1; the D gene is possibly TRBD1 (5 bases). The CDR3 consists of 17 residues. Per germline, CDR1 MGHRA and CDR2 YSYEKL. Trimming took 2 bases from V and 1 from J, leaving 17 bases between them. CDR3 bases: TGCGCCAGCAGCCAAAATGGGCAGGGAGAGCCGAACACTGAAGCTTTCTTT. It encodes CASSQNGQGEPNTEAFF.

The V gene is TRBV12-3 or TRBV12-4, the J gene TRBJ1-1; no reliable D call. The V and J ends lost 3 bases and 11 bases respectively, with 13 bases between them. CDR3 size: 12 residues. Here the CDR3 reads CASSFHGGRAFF. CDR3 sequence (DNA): TGTGCCAGCAGTTTCCACGGCGGAAGGGCTTTCTTT.

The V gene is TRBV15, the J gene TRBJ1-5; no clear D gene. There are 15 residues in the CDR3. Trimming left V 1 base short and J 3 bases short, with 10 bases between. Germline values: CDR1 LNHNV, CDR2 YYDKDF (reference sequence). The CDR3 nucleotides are TGTGCCACCAGCAGAGCTGACGGACTCAATCAGCCCCAGCATTTT. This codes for CATSRADGLNQPQHF.

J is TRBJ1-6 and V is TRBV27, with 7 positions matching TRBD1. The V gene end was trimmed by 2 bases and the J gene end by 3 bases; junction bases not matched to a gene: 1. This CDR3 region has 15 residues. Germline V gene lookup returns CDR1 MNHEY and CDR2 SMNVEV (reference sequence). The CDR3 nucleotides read TGTGCCAGCAGTTTACGGGACAGCTATAATTCACCCCTCCACTTT. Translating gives CASSLRDSYNSPLHF.